The clone carrying this TCR beta chain was picked up a small number of times. Its matching antigen is unknown. This specimen belongs to a study of identical twins. General observations from the study: Its conclusions, products of cross-sectional statistical analysis, did not come from following the same donors. With beta out-of-frame sequences, excess sharing by twins was weaker. Cord blood beta clonotypes present at high abundance carried fewer insertions; no such pattern appeared in memory repertoires.

Unique molecular identifiers were in the cDNA, with template-switch universal primer binding. MiXCR, applied by TCRdb to the 5' RACE reads, yields one record per CDR3 protein. This sample has about 530,000 distinct CDR3 sequences, with 20% to 25% found just once. This sample was also put to use in a study of yellow fever vaccine responses in identical twins.

This receptor was obtained from a woman in her late teens or twenties in good health. What was sequenced was CD4+ T cells sorted from blood.

CDR3 coding DNA: TGCGCCAGCAGCTTGGTGGGAGGAAACAAAGAGACCCAGTACTTC. Protein sequence: CASSLVGGNKETQYF. J is TRBJ2-5 and V is TRBV5-1; D is perhaps TRBD2 (6 bases). Trimming removed 0 bases from V and 3 bases from J, with 12 bases in between. Germline CDR1 and CDR2: SGHRS and YFSETQ. This CDR3 is 15 amino acids long.